This T cell receptor beta chain originates from a study of T cells after posttransplantation cyclophosphamide. Findings and caveats of the study: Later blood repertoires were often dominated by clones from the donor CD8+ memory compartment. Tissue-infiltrating T cells from skin or gut overlapped little with blood T cells. After PTCy, TRB diversity resembled that of CNI/methotrexate controls.

This clone showed up many times. Its antigen is currently unknown. Profiling relied on immunoSEQ multiplex PCR, and the TCRdb table lists in-frame clones only, not all of them. The sample was found to contain around 34,000 clones, and every one recurs. The ends lost 2 bases at V and 3 bases at J; junction bases unmatched: 7. This CDR3 region has 16 residues. Looked up from germline, CDR1 is MNHEY and CDR2 is SMNVEV (reference sequence). Sequencing input: PBMCs. This sequence joins TRBV27 and TRBJ2-1, with 7 positions matching TRBD2. The source is a woman between 45 and 65 years old in good health and a related stem cell transplant donor. The CDR3 coding sequence is TGTGCCAGCAGTTTAAACTGGCGGGGGAGCTACAATGAGCAGTTCTTC. Its protein is CASSLNWRGSYNEQFF.